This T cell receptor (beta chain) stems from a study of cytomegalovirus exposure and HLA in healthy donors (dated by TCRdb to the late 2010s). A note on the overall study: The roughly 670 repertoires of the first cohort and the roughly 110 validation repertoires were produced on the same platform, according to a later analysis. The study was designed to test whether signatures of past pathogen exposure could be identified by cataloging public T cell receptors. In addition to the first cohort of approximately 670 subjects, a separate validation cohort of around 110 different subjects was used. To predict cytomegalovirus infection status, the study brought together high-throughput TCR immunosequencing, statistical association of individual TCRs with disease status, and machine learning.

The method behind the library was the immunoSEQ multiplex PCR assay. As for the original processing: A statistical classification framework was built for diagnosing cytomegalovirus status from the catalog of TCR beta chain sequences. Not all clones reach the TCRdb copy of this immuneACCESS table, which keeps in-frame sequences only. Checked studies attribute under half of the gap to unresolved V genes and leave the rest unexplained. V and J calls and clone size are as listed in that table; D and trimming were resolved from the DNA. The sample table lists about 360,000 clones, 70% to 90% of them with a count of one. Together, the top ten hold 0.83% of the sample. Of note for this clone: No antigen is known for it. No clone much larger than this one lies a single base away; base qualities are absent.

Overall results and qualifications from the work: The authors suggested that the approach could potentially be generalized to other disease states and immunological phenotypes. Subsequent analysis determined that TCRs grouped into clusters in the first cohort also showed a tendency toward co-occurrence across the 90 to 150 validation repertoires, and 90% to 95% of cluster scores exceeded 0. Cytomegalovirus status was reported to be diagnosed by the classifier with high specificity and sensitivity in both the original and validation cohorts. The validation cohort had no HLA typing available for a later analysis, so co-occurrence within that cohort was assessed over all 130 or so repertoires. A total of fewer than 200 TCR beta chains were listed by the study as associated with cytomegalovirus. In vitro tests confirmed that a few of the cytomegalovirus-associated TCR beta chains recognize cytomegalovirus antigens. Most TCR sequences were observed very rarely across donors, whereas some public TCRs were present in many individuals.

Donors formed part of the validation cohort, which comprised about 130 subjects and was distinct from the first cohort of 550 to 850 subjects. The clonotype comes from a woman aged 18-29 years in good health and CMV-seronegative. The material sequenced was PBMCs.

CDR3 protein: CASSPRGQGRGDTEAFF. DNA sequence: TGTGCCAGCAGCCCGAGGGGACAGGGGCGCGGGGACACTGAAGCTTTCTTT. Here the chain combines TRBV5-4 and TRBJ1-1; the central 10 bases match TRBD1. The germline V end is reduced by 4 bases and the J end by 3 bases; junction bases left unmatched: 12. Spanning cysteine to phenylalanine, the CDR3 consists of 17 amino acids. Of the read, only the CDR3 DNA is kept; its 51 bases are in frame from base 1. The germline V gene encodes CDR1 SGHNT and CDR2 YYREEE (reference sequence). Supplemented by the reference TRBV5-4 and TRBJ1-1 proteins around the CDR3, the complete variable domain is ETGVTQSPTHLIKTRGQQVTLRCSSQSGHNTVSWYQQALGQGPQFIFQYYREEENGRGNFPPRFSGLQFPNYSSELNVNALELDDSALYLCASSPRGQGRGDTEAFFGQGTRLTVV.